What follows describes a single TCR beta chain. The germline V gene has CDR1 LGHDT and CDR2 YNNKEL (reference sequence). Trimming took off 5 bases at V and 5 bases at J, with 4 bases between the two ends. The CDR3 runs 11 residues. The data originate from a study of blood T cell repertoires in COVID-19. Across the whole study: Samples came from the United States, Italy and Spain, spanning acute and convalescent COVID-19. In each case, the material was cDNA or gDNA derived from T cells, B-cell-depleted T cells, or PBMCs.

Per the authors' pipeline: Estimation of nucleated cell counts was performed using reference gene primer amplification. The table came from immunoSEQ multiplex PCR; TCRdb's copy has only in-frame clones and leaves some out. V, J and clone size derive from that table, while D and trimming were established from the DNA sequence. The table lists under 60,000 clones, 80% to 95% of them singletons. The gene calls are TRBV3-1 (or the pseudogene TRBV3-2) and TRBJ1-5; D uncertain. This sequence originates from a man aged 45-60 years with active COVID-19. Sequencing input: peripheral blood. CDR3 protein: CASSVDQPQHF. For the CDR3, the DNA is TGTGCCAGCAGCGTCGATCAGCCCCAGCATTTT.